The clone carrying this T cell receptor (beta chain) was found a few times. Documented treatment: PENTA 11 planned treatment interruption arm or continuous ART arm. From thawed PBMCs, naive CD4+ CD45RA+ CD45RO- T cells were sorted. This sample was included in a study of HIV-infected children after antiretroviral therapy interruption. Study in general: Children's median ages were about 9.5 years and 8 years by group. For the interruption arm, samples span week 0 through about 3 years after study end.

The TCR library was built from RNA with a 3' RACE protocol and unique molecular identifiers. In TCRdb, the 3' RACE reads were re-called with MiXCR into one record per CDR3 protein. This sample has about 89,000 distinct CDR3 sequences, with 5.5% to 8.5% found just once. With 1 base removed from V and 4 bases from J, the gap between germline ends came to 17 bases. There are 17 residues in the CDR3. Germline V gene lookup returns CDR1 SGHAT and CDR2 FQNNGV. The sequence was collected from a pool of human donors with HIV. Sequencing was performed on CD45RA+ CD4+ T cells from PBMCs, pooled from several time points, taken from a donor given antiretroviral therapy, either interrupted or continuous. The subset is: naive CD4+ CD45RA+ CD45RO- T cells. The V and J genes are TRBV11-2 and TRBJ2-4, with D hard to call. The CDR3 spells CASSLVRTGQGKNIQYF. Here the CDR3 DNA reads TGTGCCAGCAGCTTAGTGCGGACCGGGCAAGGAAAAAACATTCAGTACTTC.